One sample yielded the 22 T cell receptor beta chains listed below, sequenced in a study of T cell responses to AZD1222 COVID-19 vaccine. Measured with immunoSEQ multiplex PCR; TCRdb has only the in-frame clones, and not every one. The data contain 150,000 to 200,000 clones, approximately 92% of them singletons. The sample was peripheral blood, taken on day 0 of AZD1222 vaccination. The receptors stem from an adult in good health.

DNA of the CDR3: TGTGCCAGCAGTCGGGCCGGGAGAGGGGAGACCCAGTACTTC. Translating it yields CASSRAGRGETQYF. This sequence joins TRBV6-5 and TRBJ2-5; weak D call: TRBD2 (6 bases). Germline V gene lookup returns CDR1 MNHEY and CDR2 SVGAGI. The CDR3 is 14 amino acids. The ends were cut back, 5 bases at V and 5 bases at J, with 15 bases in the middle.

CDR3 in amino acids: CASSMGQLSGNTIYF. CDR3 nucleotide sequence: TGTGCCAGTAGTATGGGACAGCTCTCTGGAAACACCATATATTTT. The V call is TRBV19, the J call TRBJ1-3, with 7 positions matching TRBD1. The trim removed 3 bases at V and 0 bases at J, leaving 2 bases unmatched. Germline CDR1 is LNHDA and CDR2 is SQIVND (reference sequence). The CDR3 extends over 15 amino acids.

This clone has more than one count but fewer than ten. The J gene is TRBJ2-5, the V gene TRBV10-2; possibly TRBD2 for D (6 bases). Germline values: CDR1 WSHSY, CDR2 SAAADI. The length of the CDR3 is 14 residues. Trimming left V 6 bases short and J 1 base short, with 12 bases between. CDR3 DNA sequence: TGCGCCAGCAGAGGCGGGGCTTCCCAAGAGACCCAGTACTTC. Its translation: CASRGGASQETQYF.

J is TRBJ2-1 and V is TRBV10-1; D unresolved. This CDR3 spans 13 amino acids. Germline V gene data show CDR1 as WNHNN and CDR2 as SYGVQD (reference sequence). V dropped 2 bases and J dropped 6 bases, with 8 bases sitting between them. As DNA, the CDR3 is TGCGCCAGCAGTGAGAACAGTCTCAATGAGCAGTTCTTC. It is translated as CASSENSLNEQFF.

This chain connects TRBV11-2 to TRBJ1-3; D possibly corresponds to TRBD1 (5 bases). Deletions cut 5 bases from V and 8 bases from J, with 16 bases between. This CDR3 has 14 amino acids. In germline, CDR1 is SGHAT, CDR2 FQNNGV. The CDR3 bases are TGTGCCAGCAGCCCGCGGACTGCGGGGGACACCATATATTTT. Translation gives CASSPRTAGDTIYF.

The chain employs TRBV5-1 and TRBJ2-4; maybe TRBD1 (6 bases). Germline V CDR1 and CDR2: SGHRS, YFSETQ. This CDR3 is built from 16 residues. V lost 2 bases, J lost 0 bases, and 12 bases lay in between. CDR3 region: CASSFEQGLAKNIQYF. CDR3 in DNA: TGCGCCAGCAGCTTTGAACAGGGCCTAGCCAAAAACATTCAGTACTTC.

This clone was recorded once. This chain connects TRBV9 to TRBJ2-5; D possibly corresponds to TRBD2 (5 bases). The CDR3 is 16 residues long. In germline, CDR1 is SGDLS, CDR2 YYNGEE. The V end lost 4 bases, the J end lost 5 bases, and 21 bases lay between the germline ends. DNA for the CDR3: TGTGCCAGCAGCCCCCGGGCCACGGGGAGATGGGAGACCCAGTACTTC. It codes for CASSPRATGRWETQYF.

This clone was picked up one time. The chain links TRBV7-2 to TRBJ2-3; D is undetermined. CDR3 length equals 16 residues. Trimming took 5 bases from V and 5 from J, leaving 20 bases between them. Germline V CDR1 and CDR2: SGHTA, FQGNSA. CDR3 loop: CASSPTTTPKGDTQYF. The CDR3 bases are TGTGCCAGCAGCCCTACCACGACTCCTAAGGGAGATACGCAGTATTTT.

V gene TRBV2 combines with J gene TRBJ1-6; no definite D call. Germline V gene data show CDR1 as SNHLY and CDR2 as FYNNEI. There are 14 residues in the CDR3. V was shortened by 7 bases and J by 13 bases, with 20 bases between the two germline ends. This CDR3 reads CASMLDLGLSPLHF. The CDR3 bases are TGTGCCAGCATGTTAGACCTAGGGCTGAGTCCCCTCCACTTT.

This rearrangement joins TRBV4-1 to TRBJ1-2, with D tentatively TRBD1 (5 bases). The CDR3 is 16 residues long. Germline V gene data show CDR1 as MGHRA and CDR2 as YSYEKL. V dropped 1 base and J dropped 5 bases, with 17 bases sitting between them. As DNA, the CDR3 is TGCGCCAGCAGCCAAGTTCCCAGGGCTCGGCTTTATGGCTACACCTTC. Its translation: CASSQVPRARLYGYTF.

The rearrangement uses TRBV5-1 and TRBJ2-2, with TRBD2 matching 15 bases. The CDR3 is 16 residues long. Trimming took 4 bases from V and 6 from J; bases not matched to a gene: 4. Germline CDR1 reads SGHRS; CDR2 reads YFSETQ. Here the CDR3 reads CASSPGTSGGSGELFF. The DNA of the CDR3 is TGCGCCAGCAGCCCCGGGACTAGCGGGGGGTCCGGGGAGCTGTTTTTT.

The gene calls are TRBV5-1 and TRBJ1-5, with TRBD1 as a possible D gene (6 bases). V was clipped by 5 bases and J by 2 bases, with 17 bases between them. CDR1 and CDR2 from the germline V gene are SGHRS and YFSETQ. This CDR3 spans 16 amino acids. CDR3 sequence: CASSPTGQFGNQPQHF. CDR3 bases: TGCGCCAGCAGTCCTACTGGACAGTTTGGCAATCAGCCCCAGCATTTT.

The chain is built from TRBV5-4 and TRBJ1-5; 8 positions agree with TRBD1. This CDR3 contains 13 residues. From germline, CDR1 is SGHNT and CDR2 YYREEE (reference sequence). The V segment lost 4 bases and the J segment 7 bases; nucleotides outside the gene matches: 4. CDR3 sequence reads: CASSQGQAQPQHF. In DNA form, the CDR3 reads TGTGCCAGCAGCCAGGGACAGGCCCAGCCCCAGCATTTT.

The chain links TRBV6-6 to TRBJ1-1, with D possibly TRBD1 on 5 matching bases. V shed 1 base and J shed 5 bases, with 11 bases lying between them. The CDR3 loop spans 14 amino acids. Germline V gene data show CDR1 as MNHNY and CDR2 as SVGAGI (reference sequence). In DNA form, the CDR3 reads TGTGCCAGCAGTTACTTCCCGGGGGGGACTGAAGCTTTCTTT. This gives the protein CASSYFPGGTEAFF.

The chain uses TRBV7-9 and TRBJ2-3; TRBD2 matches 8 bases. The J segment lost 4 bases and the V segment lost 3 bases, leaving 9 bases of the junction unmatched. In germline, CDR1 is SEHNR, CDR2 FQNEAQ (reference sequence). This CDR3 contains 16 residues. Written as DNA, the CDR3 is TGTGCCAGCAGCTTGATTACGGGAGGGCCTCCAGATACGCAGTATTTT. Translation: CASSLITGGPPDTQYF.

The CDR3 region is CASSRSLNSPLHF. In DNA form, the CDR3 reads TGTGCCAGTAGTCGGAGCCTAAATTCACCCCTCCACTTT. The chain employs TRBV19 and TRBJ1-6; D uncertain. This CDR3 comprises 13 residues. Germline values: CDR1 LNHDA, CDR2 SQIVND (reference sequence). V lost 5 bases and J 7 bases, leaving 9 bases between the germline ends.

V and J are TRBV27 and TRBJ1-6; 8 bases are a match to TRBD1. J lost 7 bases, V lost 5 bases, and 4 bases had no gene match. Germline V CDR1 and CDR2: MNHEY, SMNVEV (reference sequence). This CDR3 contains 14 residues. The CDR3 reads CASSPTGANSPLHF. The DNA for the CDR3 is TGTGCCAGCAGTCCGACAGGGGCGAATTCACCCCTCCACTTT.

The chain is built from TRBV27 and TRBJ1-1, with unresolved D. The length of the CDR3 is 13 residues. The V gene lost 3 bases and the J gene lost 4 bases, with 9 bases spanning the gap. Germline V gene sequence: CDR1 MNHEY, CDR2 SMNVEV (reference sequence). As DNA, the CDR3 is TGTGCCAGCAGTTTTGGGGTCGGCACTGAAGCTTTCTTT. Protein sequence: CASSFGVGTEAFF.

About this clone itself: The junction does not match germline at one end; this may be a read error. The CDR3 loop is CASRYLRGHRMSEQYF. CDR3 nucleotide sequence: TGTGCCAGCAGGTACTTAAGAGGTCATAGGATGTCCGAGCAGTACTTC. The genes are TRBV6-5 and TRBJ2-7; no clear D gene. Germline CDR1 is MNHEY and CDR2 is SVGAGI. The CDR3 length is 16 residues.

This chain links TRBV7-9 with TRBJ1-4; 7 nucleotides line up with TRBD1. Per germline, CDR1 SEHNR and CDR2 FQNEAQ (reference sequence). J gave up 0 bases and V 5 bases, and 6 bases lay outside the gene matches. The CDR3 is 16 amino acids. CDR3 amino acids: CASSPWDSATNEKLFF. In DNA form, the CDR3 reads TGTGCCAGCAGCCCTTGGGACAGTGCAACTAATGAAAAACTGTTTTTT.

The CDR3, as DNA: TGCGCCAGCAGCTTGGGACAGGGGAGATCCTATGGCTACACCTTC. It is translated as CASSLGQGRSYGYTF. The chain recombines TRBV5-1 with TRBJ1-2; 8 bases are a match to TRBD1. Per germline, CDR1 SGHRS and CDR2 YFSETQ. The CDR3 is 15 amino acids. The V and J ends lost 0 bases and 4 bases, in that order; junction bases with no gene match: 5.

V and J are TRBV9 and TRBJ2-7, with 9 positions matching TRBD2. V lost 4 bases to trimming and J lost 0 bases; unmatched junction nucleotides: 11. This CDR3 has 17 amino acids. CDR1 is SGDLS and CDR2 is YYNGEE in the germline V gene. CDR3 in DNA: TGTGCCAGCAGCACGCCGGCTAGCGGGATTAGCTCCTACGAGCAGTACTTC. Protein sequence: CASSTPASGISSYEQYF.